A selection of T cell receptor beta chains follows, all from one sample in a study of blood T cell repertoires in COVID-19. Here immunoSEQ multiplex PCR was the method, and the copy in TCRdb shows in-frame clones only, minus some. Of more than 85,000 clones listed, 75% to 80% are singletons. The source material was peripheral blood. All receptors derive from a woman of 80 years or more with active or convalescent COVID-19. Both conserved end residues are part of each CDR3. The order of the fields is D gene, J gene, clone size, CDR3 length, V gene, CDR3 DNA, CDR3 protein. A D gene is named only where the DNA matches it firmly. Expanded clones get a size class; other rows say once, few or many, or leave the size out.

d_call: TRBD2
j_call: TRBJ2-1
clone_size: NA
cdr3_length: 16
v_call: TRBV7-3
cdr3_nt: TGTGCCAGCAGCTATAGCGGGAGGTCGGACTACAATGAGCAGTTCTTC
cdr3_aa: CASSYSGRSDYNEQFF

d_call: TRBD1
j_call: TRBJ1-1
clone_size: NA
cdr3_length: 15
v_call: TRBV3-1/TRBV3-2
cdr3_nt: TGTGCCAGCAGCCCAAGACAGGGTTTGAACACTGAAGCTTTCTTT
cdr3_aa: CASSPRQGLNTEAFF

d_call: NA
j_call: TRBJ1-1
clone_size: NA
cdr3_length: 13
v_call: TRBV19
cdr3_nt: TGTGCCAGTAGAATCGTCCCGAACACTGAAGCTTTCTTT
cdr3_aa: CASRIVPNTEAFF

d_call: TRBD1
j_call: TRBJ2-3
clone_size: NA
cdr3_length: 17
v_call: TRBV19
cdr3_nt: TGTGCCAGTAGGACCTTAAACAGGGGGCCTCTTTCAGATACGCAGTATTTT
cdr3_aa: CASRTLNRGPLSDTQYF

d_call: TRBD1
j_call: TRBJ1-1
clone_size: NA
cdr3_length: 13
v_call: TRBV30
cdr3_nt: TGTGCCTGGACCCTCTTGGGACAGGGGAGTGCTTTCTTT
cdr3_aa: CAWTLLGQGSAFF

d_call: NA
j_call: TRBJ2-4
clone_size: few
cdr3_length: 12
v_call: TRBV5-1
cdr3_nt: TGCGCCAGCAGCTTGGGAGAGGACATTCAGTACTTC
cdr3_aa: CASSLGEDIQYF

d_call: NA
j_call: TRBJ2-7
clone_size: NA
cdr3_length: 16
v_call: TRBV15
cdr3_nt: TGTGCCACCAGCAGACCTGCCGGAACAGATCTCGACGAGCAGTACTTC
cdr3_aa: CATSRPAGTDLDEQYF

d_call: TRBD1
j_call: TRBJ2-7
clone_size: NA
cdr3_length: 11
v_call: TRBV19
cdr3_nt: TGTGCCAGTAGCGACAGGGTACGTCCGTACTTC
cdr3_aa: CASSDRVRPYF

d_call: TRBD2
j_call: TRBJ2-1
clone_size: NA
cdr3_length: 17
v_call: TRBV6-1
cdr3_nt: TGTGCCAGCAGTGAACTAGCGGGAGGTGCGACCTACAATGAGCAGTTCTTC
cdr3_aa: CASSELAGGATYNEQFF

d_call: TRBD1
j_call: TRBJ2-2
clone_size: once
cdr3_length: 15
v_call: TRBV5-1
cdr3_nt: TGCGCCAGCACCCGGGGACAGGGTGTCGGTTGGGAGCTGTTTTTT
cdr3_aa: CASTRGQGVGWELFF

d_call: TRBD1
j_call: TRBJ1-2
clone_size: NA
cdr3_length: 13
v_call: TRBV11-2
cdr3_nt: TGTGCCAGCAGCCCCGGGACAGCTTATGGCTACACCTTC
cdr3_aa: CASSPGTAYGYTF

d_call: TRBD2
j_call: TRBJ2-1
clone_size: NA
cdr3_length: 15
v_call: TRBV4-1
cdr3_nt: TGCGCCAGCAGCCAAGTAGCGGGAGGGATGGATGAGCAGTTCTTC
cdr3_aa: CASSQVAGGMDEQFF

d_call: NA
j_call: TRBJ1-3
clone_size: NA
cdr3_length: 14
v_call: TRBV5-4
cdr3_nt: TGTGCCAGCAGCCACGGTGGTTCTGGAAACACCATATATTTT
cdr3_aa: CASSHGGSGNTIYF

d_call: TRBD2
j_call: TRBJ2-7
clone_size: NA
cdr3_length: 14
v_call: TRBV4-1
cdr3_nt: TGCGCCAGCAGCCAACTAGCGGATACCTACGAGCAGTACTTC
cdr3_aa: CASSQLADTYEQYF

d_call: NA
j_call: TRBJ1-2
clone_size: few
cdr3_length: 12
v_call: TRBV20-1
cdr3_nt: TGCAGTGCTAGTGGTCAGGACTATGGCTACACCTTC
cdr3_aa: CSASGQDYGYTF

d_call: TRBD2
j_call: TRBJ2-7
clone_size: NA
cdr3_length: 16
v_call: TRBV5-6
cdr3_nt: TGTGCCACGGAAAGGAGGGGCGGGAGGGCTTACTACGAGCAGTACTTC
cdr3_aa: CATERRGGRAYYEQYF

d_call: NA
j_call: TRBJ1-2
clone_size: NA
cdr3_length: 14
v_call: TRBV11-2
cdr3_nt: TGTGCCAGCAGCCAACCCCTCGCCGGGAGGGGCTACACCTTC
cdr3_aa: CASSQPLAGRGYTF

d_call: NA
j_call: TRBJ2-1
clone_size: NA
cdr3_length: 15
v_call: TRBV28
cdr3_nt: TGTGCCAGCAGTCCGACAGGTAAATATCTCCATGAGCAGTTCTTC
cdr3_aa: CASSPTGKYLHEQFF

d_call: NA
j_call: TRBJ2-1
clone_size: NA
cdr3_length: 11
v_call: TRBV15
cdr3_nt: TGTGCCACCAACCAGGGTGGCGAGCAGTTCTTC
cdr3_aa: CATNQGGEQFF

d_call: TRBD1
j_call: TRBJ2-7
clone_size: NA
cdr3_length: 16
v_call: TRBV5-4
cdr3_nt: TGTGCCACCGCCCCCGGAATGGACAGGGGAGGCCACGAGCAGTACTTC
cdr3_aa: CATAPGMDRGGHEQYF

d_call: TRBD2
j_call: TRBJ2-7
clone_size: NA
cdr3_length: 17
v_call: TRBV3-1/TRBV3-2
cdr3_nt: TGTGCCAGCAGCCAAGCCGTGGGGCGGGGGGGTGGCTACGAGCAGTACTTC
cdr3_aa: CASSQAVGRGGGYEQYF

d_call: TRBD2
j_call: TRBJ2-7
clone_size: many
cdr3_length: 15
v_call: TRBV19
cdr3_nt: TGTGCCAGTAGTATAGCACTAGCGGGCTTGTACGAGCAGTACTTC
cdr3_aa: CASSIALAGLYEQYF

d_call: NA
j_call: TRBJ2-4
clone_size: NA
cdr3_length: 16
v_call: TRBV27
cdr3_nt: TGTGCCAGCAGTGTCTCAGGGGGGTATGCCAAAAACATTCAGTACTTC
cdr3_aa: CASSVSGGYAKNIQYF

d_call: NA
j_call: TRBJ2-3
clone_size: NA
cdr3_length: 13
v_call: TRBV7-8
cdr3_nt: TGTGCCACCCAGGGTTATGGCACAGATACGCAGTATTTT
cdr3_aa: CATQGYGTDTQYF

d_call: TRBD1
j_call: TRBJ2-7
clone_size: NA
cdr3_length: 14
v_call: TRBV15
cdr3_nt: TGTGCCACCAGCAGAGGGACAGGGGGCTACGAGCAGTACTTC
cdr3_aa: CATSRGTGGYEQYF

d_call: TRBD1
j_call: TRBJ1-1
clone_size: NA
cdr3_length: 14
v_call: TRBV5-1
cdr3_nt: TGCGCCAGCAGCGTGACAGGGGTTAACACTGAAGCTTTCTTT
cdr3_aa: CASSVTGVNTEAFF

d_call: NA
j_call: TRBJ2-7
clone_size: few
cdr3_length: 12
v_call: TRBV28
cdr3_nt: TGTGCCAGCAGTTTTAGACAGGACGAGCAGTACTTC
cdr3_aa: CASSFRQDEQYF

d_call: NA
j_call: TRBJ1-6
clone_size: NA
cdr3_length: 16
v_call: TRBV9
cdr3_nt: TGTGCCAGCAGCGCCGAAGCCTATCCGTATAATTCACCCCTCCACTTT
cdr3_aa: CASSAEAYPYNSPLHF

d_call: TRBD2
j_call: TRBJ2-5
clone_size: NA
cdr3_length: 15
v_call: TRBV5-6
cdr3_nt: TGTGCCAGCAGCTCGGGACTAGGATTACTAGAGACCCAGTACTTC
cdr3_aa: CASSSGLGLLETQYF

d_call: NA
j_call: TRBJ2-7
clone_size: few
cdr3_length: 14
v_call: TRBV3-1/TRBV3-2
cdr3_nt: TGTGCCAGCAGCCAAGGTCTAGAACCCTACGAGCAGTACTTC
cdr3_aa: CASSQGLEPYEQYF

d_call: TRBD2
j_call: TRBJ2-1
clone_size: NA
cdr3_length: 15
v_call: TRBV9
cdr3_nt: TGTGCCAGCAGCGTAGGGACTAGCGGGGACAATGAGCAGTTCTTC
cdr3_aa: CASSVGTSGDNEQFF

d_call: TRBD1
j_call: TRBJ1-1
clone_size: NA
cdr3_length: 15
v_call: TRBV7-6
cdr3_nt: TGTGCCAGCAGCCCAACCCCGAGGGGGCTCGCTGAAGCTTTCTTT
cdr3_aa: CASSPTPRGLAEAFF

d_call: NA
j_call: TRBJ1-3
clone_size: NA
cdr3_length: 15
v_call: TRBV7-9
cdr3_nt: TGTGCCAGCAGCACCAACAGGGACTCTGGAAACACCATATATTTT
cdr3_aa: CASSTNRDSGNTIYF

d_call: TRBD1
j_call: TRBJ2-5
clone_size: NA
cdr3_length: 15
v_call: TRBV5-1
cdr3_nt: TGCGCCAGCAGCCTTGGGGGACAGACTCAAGAGACCCAGTACTTC
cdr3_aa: CASSLGGQTQETQYF

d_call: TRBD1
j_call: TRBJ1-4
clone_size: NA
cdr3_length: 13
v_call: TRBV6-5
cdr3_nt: TGTGCCAGCAGACGGACAGGCGGGGAAAAACTGTTTTTT
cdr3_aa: CASRRTGGEKLFF